The 18 T cell receptor beta chains given below trace back to one sample, sequenced in a study of response to subunit inactivated influenza vaccine. MiXCR, run by TCRdb on the RT-PCR reads, gives a single entry per CDR3 protein. The sample includes approximately 500,000 distinct CDR3 sequences, roughly 13% of them seen just once. The sequencing used PBMCs from blood, collected 35 to 45 days after vaccination. The receptors come from a man aged 50 or older who received an inactivated influenza vaccine.

At least ten counts were recorded for this clonotype. The CDR3 spells CASSLGGKEQPQHF. The CDR3 DNA sequence: TGTGCCAGCAGCTTGGGAGGGAAGGAACAGCCCCAGCATTTT. The V and J genes are TRBV5-6 and TRBJ1-5; no firm D call. The V end was cut by 0 bases, the J end by 7 bases, with 11 bases between. In germline, CDR1 is SGHDT, CDR2 YYEEEE. This CDR3 has 14 amino acids.

This clonotype was seen once. This chain joins TRBV24-1 and TRBJ2-2; 7 positions agree with TRBD2. This CDR3 is 14 amino acids long. Trimming took 5 bases from V and 5 from J; bases not matched to a gene: 4. Germline V gene lookup returns CDR1 KGHDR and CDR2 SFDVKD. In DNA form, the CDR3 reads TGTGCCACCAGTGCCCCGGGGGGAACCGGGGAGCTGTTTTTT. It encodes CATSAPGGTGELFF.

This clonotype has just a few counts. The V gene is TRBV7-2, the J gene TRBJ2-5; D is possibly TRBD1 or TRBD2 (5 bases each). CDR3 length: 16 amino acids. Germline CDR1 is SGHTA and CDR2 is FQGNSA. The V end lost 3 bases, the J end lost 2 bases, and 16 bases lay between the germline ends. The CDR3 spells CASSLVILGRQETQYF. Written as DNA, the CDR3 is TGTGCCAGCAGCTTGGTTATATTGGGACGTCAAGAGACCCAGTACTTC.

This clonotype was seen a few times. In DNA, the CDR3 is TGTGCCAGCAGTTCCCAGAGAGGGTCCCTCTATGGCTACACCTTC. It translates to CASSSQRGSLYGYTF. The rearrangement joins TRBV12-3 or TRBV12-4 to TRBJ1-2, with unresolved D. CDR3 length equals 15 residues. Trimming cost V 4 bases and J 4 bases, with 16 bases left between them.

This chain joins TRBV2 and TRBJ1-2, with D perhaps matching TRBD1 (5 bases). V lost 2 bases and J lost 6, with 10 bases in between. Looked up from germline, CDR1 is SNHLY and CDR2 is FYNNEI. This CDR3 is built from 13 residues. CDR3 nucleotides: TGTGCCAGCAGTGAAATAACAGGCAATGGCTACACCTTC. Translation gives CASSEITGNGYTF. The full variable domain, completed using reference TRBV2 and TRBJ1-2, is EPEVTQTPSHQVTQMGQEVILRCVPISNHLYFYWYRQILGQKVEFLVSFYNNEISEKSEIFDDQFSVERPDGSNFTLKIRSTKLEDSAMYFCASSEITGNGYTFGSGTRLTVV.

The table lists this clonotype with many counts. The J gene is TRBJ2-7, the V gene TRBV6-5; 7 bases match TRBD1. This CDR3 has 12 amino acids. J was trimmed by 3 bases and V by 8 bases; bases with no gene match: 4. Germline CDR1 reads MNHEY; CDR2 reads SVGAGI. The chain's CDR3 is CASRDRLYEQYF. CDR3 nucleotides: TGTGCCAGCCGGGACAGACTCTACGAGCAGTACTTC.

This chain joins TRBV6-2 or TRBV6-3 and TRBJ1-2, with D uncertain. CDR3 size: 16 residues. The ends were cut back, 6 bases at V and 1 base at J, with 18 bases in the middle. The germline V gene has CDR1 MNHEY and CDR2 SVGEGT. CDR3 protein: CASSSRPNRSNYGYTF. The CDR3 coding sequence is TGTGCCAGCAGCTCACGGCCTAATCGGAGTAACTATGGCTACACCTTC.

The chain has TRBV7-6 and TRBJ2-5; weak D call: TRBD2 (6 bases). The CDR3 has 13 residues. Germline lookup yields CDR1 SGHVS and CDR2 FNYEAQ. Trimming left V 3 bases short and J 5 bases short, with 10 bases between. CDR3 nucleotide sequence: TGTGCCAGCAGCTTTAGACTAGTGGAGACCCAGTACTTC. Amino acid sequence: CASSFRLVETQYF.

This clonotype was seen more than once but under ten times. The V gene is TRBV15, the J gene TRBJ2-7; D assignment may be TRBD1 or TRBD2 (5 bases each). Between the trimmed V and J ends, which lost 1 base and 7 bases, there was a span of 20 bases. The CDR3 runs 16 residues. Germline loops: CDR1 LNHNV, CDR2 YYDKDF (reference sequence). This CDR3 reads CATSRAPTLWGKEQYF. The CDR3 region has the DNA TGTGCCACCAGCAGAGCACCAACGCTCTGGGGGAAGGAGCAGTACTTC.

This clonotype turned up a few times. At one boundary the junction diverges from the germline segment, which might be a read error. The V call is TRBV12-3 or TRBV12-4, the J call TRBJ2-5; TRBD1 or TRBD2 may be the D gene (5 bases each). CDR3 size: 14 residues. CDR3 residues: CSSLPTGGQETQYF. In nucleotides, the CDR3 is TGTTCCAGCCTTCCTACTGGGGGCCAAGAGACCCAGTACTTC.

This clonotype was seen a few times. The chain carries TRBV6-1 and TRBJ1-5; D gene unclear. Per germline, CDR1 MNHNS and CDR2 SASEGT. Trimming stripped 2 bases from V and 0 bases from J, with 5 bases between. The CDR3 loop spans 14 amino acids. The CDR3 loop reads CASSELYSNQPQHF. DNA for the CDR3: TGTGCCAGCAGTGAACTATATAGCAATCAGCCCCAGCATTTT.

This chain uses TRBV6-1 with TRBJ2-1, with 9 bases identical to TRBD2. There are 14 residues in the CDR3. The germline CDR1 and CDR2 sequences are MNHNS and SASEGT. The ends lost 8 bases at V and 7 bases at J; junction bases unmatched: 9. CDR3 in DNA: TGTGCCAGCCAAGGCGGGAGGGGGGGGAATGAGCAGTTCTTC. This codes for CASQGGRGGNEQFF.

In this sample, this clonotype turned up a few times. The chain is built from TRBV5-5 and TRBJ2-5; the D is unclear. CDR3 length equals 13 residues. The V end was cut by 2 bases, the J end by 4 bases, with 9 bases between. CDR1 SGHKS and CDR2 YYEKEE come from the germline V gene (reference sequence). As DNA, the CDR3 is TGTGCCAGCAGCTTACAGTGGGCAGAGACCCAGTACTTC. It is translated as CASSLQWAETQYF.

The chain recombines TRBV7-9 with TRBJ2-7; D is uncertain. The CDR3 contains 13 residues. Between the trimmed V and J ends, which lost 7 bases and 5 bases, there was a span of 15 bases. From germline, CDR1 is SEHNR and CDR2 FQNEAQ (reference sequence). CDR3 sequence (DNA): TGTGCCAGCACGGCAACGACGGTGGACGAGCAGTACTTC. It yields the protein CASTATTVDEQYF.

In this sample, this clonotype turned up a few times. The rearrangement uses TRBV5-1 and TRBJ2-1, with TRBD2 identical over 8 bases. The CDR3 loop spans 15 amino acids. The germline V gene has CDR1 SGHRS and CDR2 YFSETQ. The V gene end was trimmed by 5 bases and the J gene end by 7 bases; junction bases not matched to a gene: 11. CDR3 in amino acids: CASRIAGSLRNEQFF. CDR3 sequence (DNA): TGCGCCAGCAGAATAGCGGGGTCACTCAGAAATGAGCAGTTCTTC.

This clonotype was detected ten times or more. The chain recombines TRBV3-1 with TRBJ2-7, with D hard to call. The CDR3 loop spans 16 amino acids. V shed 1 base and J shed 2 bases, with 15 bases lying between them. Germline-derived CDR1 and CDR2 are LGHDT and YNNKEL (reference sequence). In nucleotides, the CDR3 is TGTGCCAGCAGCCAAGCGTTAGTGGCAGGAGCCTACGAGCAGTACTTC. Translating gives CASSQALVAGAYEQYF.

This clonotype has only a few counts. Germline is not matched at one junction end, which may reflect a read error. The gene calls are TRBV12-3 or TRBV12-4 and TRBJ2-1, with 9 positions matching TRBD2. The CDR3 covers 13 residues. The CDR3 loop reads CASSLAGRYEQFF. The CDR3 DNA is TGTGCCAGCAGTCTAGCGGGGAGGTATGAGCAGTTCTTC.

This clonotype was seen repeatedly, ten times or more. The chain couples TRBV10-3 to TRBJ2-1; D perhaps matches TRBD2 (6 bases). The CDR3 runs 24 residues. Germline V CDR1 and CDR2: ENHRY, SYGVKD. V gave up 0 bases and J gave up 6 bases, with 39 bases separating them. The CDR3 loop reads CAISESIRSRGPGRMGVSGNEQFF. The DNA of the CDR3 is TGTGCCATCAGTGAGTCGATTAGGTCACGCGGCCCTGGGAGGATGGGAGTGTCCGGCAATGAGCAGTTCTTC.